The 10 T cell receptor beta chains listed next were all sequenced from one sample in a study of blood T cell repertoires in COVID-19. Sequenced by immunoSEQ multiplex PCR; TCRdb stores in-frame clones only, minus some. The table lists under 500,000 clones, 87% of them singletons, with about 2.1% in the top ten. Sequenced: PBMCs or T cells enriched from blood (not recorded which). The receptor set was obtained from a woman aged 18 to 35 with acute COVID-19.

The rearrangement links TRBV27 to TRBJ2-7; 9 bases are shared with TRBD2. With 5 bases clipped from V and 5 bases from J, the junction kept 13 bases outside the gene matches. Germline CDR1 reads MNHEY; CDR2 reads SMNVEV (reference sequence). The CDR3 has 16 amino acids. The DNA for the CDR3 is TGTGCCAGCAGTCTCATAGCGGGGGCGCCTTTGGACGAGCAGTACTTC. Amino acids: CASSLIAGAPLDEQYF.

The CDR3 here is CASSLFPTLAGRYEQYF. The CDR3 region has the DNA TGTGCCAGCAGTTTATTTCCCACGCTAGCGGGACGGTACGAGCAGTACTTC. The J gene is TRBJ2-7, the V gene TRBV28; 9 nucleotides align to TRBD2. In germline, CDR1 is MDHEN, CDR2 SYDVKM. This CDR3 is 17 amino acids long. With 1 base clipped from V and 4 bases from J, the junction kept 11 bases outside the gene matches. Using reference TRBV28 and TRBJ2-7 for the parts outside the CDR3, the full variable domain is DVKVTQSSRYLVKRTGEKVFLECVQDMDHENMFWYRQDPGLGLRLIYFSYDVKMKEKGDIPEGYSVSREKKERFSLILESASTNQTSMYLCASSLFPTLAGRYEQYFGPGTRLTVT.

The gene calls are TRBV7-2 and TRBJ1-4; D is unresolved. The CDR3 has 16 residues. Germline V gene sequence: CDR1 SGHTA, CDR2 FQGNSA. Trimming removed 2 bases at V and 2 bases at J, with 12 bases between. The CDR3 nucleotides read TGTGCCAGCAGCTTACCGCCTCTATATACTAATGAAAAACTGTTTTTT. Translating gives CASSLPPLYTNEKLFF.

The chain joins TRBV27 to TRBJ2-1, with 11 positions matching TRBD2. This CDR3 is built from 13 residues. Germline values: CDR1 MNHEY, CDR2 SMNVEV (reference sequence). The trim removed 6 bases at V and 11 bases at J, leaving 6 bases unmatched. The CDR3 reads CASRSSGGIQQFF. DNA of the CDR3: TGTGCCAGCAGGTCTAGCGGGGGGATCCAGCAGTTCTTC.

This rearrangement joins TRBV6-4 to TRBJ2-6; TRBD1 might be the D (5 bases). V was pared by 4 bases and J by 4 bases, with 11 bases between. This CDR3 is built from 15 residues. Germline V gene lookup returns CDR1 MRHNA and CDR2 SNTAGT. Written as DNA, the CDR3 is TGTGCCAGCAGTGGGGGCCCTGAGGGGGCCAACGTCCTGACTTTC. Translation gives CASSGGPEGANVLTF.

CDR3: CASYRDRVLDTIYF. The DNA of the CDR3 is TGTGCCAGCTACCGGGACAGGGTCTTGGACACCATATATTTT. The chain combines TRBV18 with TRBJ1-3, with 9 bases identical to TRBD1. The germline V gene has CDR1 KGHSH and CDR2 LQKENI. This CDR3 has 14 residues. With V trimmed by 7 bases and J by 8 bases, 9 bases remained unmatched.

This chain links TRBV28 with TRBJ2-3, with 9 bases aligning to TRBD2. CDR1 MDHEN and CDR2 SYDVKM come from the germline V gene. The V segment lost 7 bases and the J segment 0 bases; nucleotides outside the gene matches: 8. This CDR3 spans 16 amino acids. Here the CDR3 DNA reads TGTGCCAGCACCTCTCCGGGACTAGCAAGCACAGATACGCAGTATTTT. It encodes CASTSPGLASTDTQYF.

The genes are TRBV28 and TRBJ1-5; D is unclear. The CDR3 is 16 amino acids. Per the germline V gene, CDR1 is MDHEN and CDR2 is SYDVKM. Trimming took off 3 bases at V and 2 bases at J, with 14 bases between the two ends. The CDR3 loop is CASSFSWGGGNQPQHF. Written as DNA, the CDR3 is TGTGCCAGCAGTTTTTCTTGGGGAGGAGGCAATCAGCCCCAGCATTTT.

The gene calls are TRBV3-1 (or the pseudogene TRBV3-2) and TRBJ1-6; maybe TRBD1 (6 bases). Germline assignment: CDR1 LGHDT and CDR2 YNNKEL (reference sequence). Trimming removed 1 base from V and 8 bases from J, with 15 bases in between. CDR3 length: 16 amino acids. The CDR3 DNA reads as TGTGCCAGCAGCCAAGGAGGGGGACACCAACATTCACCCCTCCACTTT. Its protein product is CASSQGGGHQHSPLHF.

The rearrangement joins TRBV11-2 to TRBJ1-5; TRBD1 aligns across 7 bases. V was pared by 4 bases and J by 6 bases, with 9 bases of the junction left unmatched. The CDR3 is 15 amino acids. The germline V gene has CDR1 SGHAT and CDR2 FQNNGV. The CDR3 sequence: CASSSNRGGRQPQHF. DNA for the CDR3: TGTGCCAGCAGCTCAAACAGGGGAGGACGTCAGCCCCAGCATTTT.